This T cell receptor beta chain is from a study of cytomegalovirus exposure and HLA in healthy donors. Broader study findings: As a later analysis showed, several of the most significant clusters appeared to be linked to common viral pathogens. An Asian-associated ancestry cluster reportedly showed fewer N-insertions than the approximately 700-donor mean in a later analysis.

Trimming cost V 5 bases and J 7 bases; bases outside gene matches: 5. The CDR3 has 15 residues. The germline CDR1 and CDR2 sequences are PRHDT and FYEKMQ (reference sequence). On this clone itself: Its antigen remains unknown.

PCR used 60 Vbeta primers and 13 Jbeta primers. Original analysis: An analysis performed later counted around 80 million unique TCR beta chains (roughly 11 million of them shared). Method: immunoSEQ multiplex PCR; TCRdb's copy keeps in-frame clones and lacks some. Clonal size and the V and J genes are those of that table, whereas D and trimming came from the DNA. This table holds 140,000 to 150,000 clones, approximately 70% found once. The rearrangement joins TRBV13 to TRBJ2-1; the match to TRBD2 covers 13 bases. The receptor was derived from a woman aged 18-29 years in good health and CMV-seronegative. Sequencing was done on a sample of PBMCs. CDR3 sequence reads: CASSPGLAGFNEQFF. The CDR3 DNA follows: TGTGCCAGCAGCCCGGGACTAGCGGGATTTAATGAGCAGTTCTTC.